The 19 T cell receptor beta chains presented below share a single source sample, sequenced in a study of beta chain features in type 1 diabetes. Investigators reverse transcribed all isolated RNA, so they sequenced expressed TCRB transcripts. The data were produced by immunoSEQ multiplex PCR, yet TCRdb's version contains in-frame clones alone and is incomplete. Of 350,000 to 450,000 clones listed, about 15% are singletons. The sample comprised naive CD4+ T cells from blood. The receptors here all came from a man aged 25 to 45 in good health.

This clone appeared a few times. This rearrangement joins TRBV15 to TRBJ2-3; D gene ambiguous. The CDR3 contains 13 residues. V was trimmed by 0 bases and J by 7 bases, leaving 8 bases between them. Per the germline V gene, CDR1 is LNHNV and CDR2 is YYDKDF (reference sequence). CDR3 protein: CATSRDADYTQYF. As DNA, the CDR3 is TGTGCCACCAGCAGAGATGCGGATTATACGCAGTATTTT.

The table lists this clone with a few counts. This rearrangement joins TRBV7-9 to TRBJ2-1; 10 positions match TRBD1. CDR3 length: 13 amino acids. The J segment lost 9 bases and the V segment lost 4 bases, leaving 3 bases of the junction unmatched. Germline V CDR1 and CDR2: SEHNR, FQNEAQ (reference sequence). The DNA for the CDR3 is TGTGCCAGCAGCTGGGGGGACAGGGGTGAGCAGTTCTTC. This codes for CASSWGDRGEQFF. The whole variable domain, remainder taken from reference TRBV7-9 and TRBJ2-1, is DTGVSQNPRHKITKRGQNVTFRCDPISEHNRLYWYRQTLGQGPEFLTYFQNEAQLEKSRLLSDRFSAERPKGSFSTLEIQRTEQGDSAMYLCASSWGDRGEQFFGPGTRLTVL.

The V gene is TRBV7-9, the J gene TRBJ2-2, with 13 bases matching TRBD2. Germline values: CDR1 SEHNR, CDR2 FQNEAQ (reference sequence). J gave up 4 bases and V 5 bases, and 4 bases lay outside the gene matches. This CDR3 is 16 amino acids long. In DNA form, the CDR3 reads TGTGCCAGCAGCCTCTGGACTAGCGGGAGCACCGGGGAGCTGTTTTTT. Its translation is CASSLWTSGSTGELFF.

The chain carries TRBV5-1 and TRBJ2-2, with D possibly matching TRBD1 (6 bases). The CDR3 consists of 16 residues. The V and J ends lost 0 bases and 5 bases respectively, with 14 bases between them. Germline loops: CDR1 SGHRS, CDR2 YFSETQ. The CDR3 nucleotides read TGCGCCAGCAGCTTGGGAGGTACAGGGCCTACCGGGGAGCTGTTTTTT. It specifies CASSLGGTGPTGELFF. The full variable domain, rest sourced from reference TRBV5-1 and TRBJ2-2, is KAGVTQTPRYLIKTRGQQVTLSCSPISGHRSVSWYQQTPGQGLQFLFEYFSETQRNKGNFPGRFSGRQFSNSRSEMNVSTLELGDSALYLCASSLGGTGPTGELFFGEGSRLTVL.

This clone was seen only a few times. The gene calls are TRBV23-1 and TRBJ2-7; D ambiguous. TRBV23-1 belongs to the ORF category, with a function that is uncertain. The CDR3 contains 13 residues. V lost 7 bases and J lost 3, with 13 bases in between. Here the CDR3 reads CASNSSGYYEQYV. The CDR3 DNA sequence: TGCGCCAGCAACTCCTCAGGCTACTACGAGCAGTACGTC.

The chain is built from TRBV30 and TRBJ2-1; TRBD2 agrees at 11 bases. The V segment lost 4 bases and the J segment 7 bases; nucleotides outside the gene matches: 6. The CDR3 has 14 amino acids. CDR1 is GTSNPN and CDR2 is SVGIG in the germline V gene (reference sequence). The CDR3 DNA follows: TGTGCCTGGACTAGCGGGAGGCTTATAAATGAGCAGTTCTTC. As protein: CAWTSGRLINEQFF.

This clone has more than one count but fewer than ten. The chain uses TRBV5-6 and TRBJ2-7; D is uncertain. The V gene's germline CDR1 is SGHDT and CDR2 YYEEEE. The CDR3 loop spans 14 amino acids. Trimming cost V 2 bases and J 2 bases, with 11 bases left between them. CDR3 sequence reads: CASSFRVAAYEQYF. DNA for the CDR3: TGTGCCAGCAGCTTCCGAGTGGCGGCCTACGAGCAGTACTTC.

V usage is TRBV4-3 and J usage is TRBJ2-2, with D perhaps TRBD1 (5 bases). Germline assignment: CDR1 LGHNA and CDR2 YSLEER. The CDR3 length is 17 residues. The germline V and J ends were trimmed by 0 bases and 0 bases, with 11 bases remaining between them. The DNA for the CDR3 is TGCGCCAGCAGCCAAGATGGGGCAGGGACGAACACCGGGGAGCTGTTTTTT. Its translation is CASSQDGAGTNTGELFF.

This clone was counted only a few times. The gene calls are TRBV7-2 and TRBJ2-1, with a possible D match to TRBD1 (6 bases). The CDR3 is made up of 13 amino acids. Looked up from germline, CDR1 is SGHTA and CDR2 is FQGNSA. V was pared by 9 bases and J by 4 bases, with 13 bases between. CDR3 amino acids: CASGQQTYNEQFF. As DNA, the CDR3 is TGTGCCAGTGGACAGCAAACTTACAATGAGCAGTTCTTC.

This clone was seen only a few times. This chain joins TRBV10-3 and TRBJ2-3; D possibly corresponds to TRBD2 (7 bases). CDR1 ENHRY and CDR2 SYGVKD come from the germline V gene. The CDR3 loop spans 14 amino acids. V shed 2 bases and J shed 2 bases, with 8 bases lying between them. The CDR3: CAISERGATDTQYF. In DNA, the CDR3 is TGTGCCATCAGTGAGCGGGGGGCCACAGATACGCAGTATTTT.

The chain couples TRBV5-4 to TRBJ1-6; no reliable D call. Germline CDR1 SGHNT, CDR2 YYREEE (reference sequence). Deletions cut 3 bases from V and 7 bases from J, with 8 bases between. The CDR3 contains 13 residues. CDR3 bases: TGTGCCAGCAGCTCCGGAGGGAATTCACCCCTCCACTTT. Translating it yields CASSSGGNSPLHF.

J is TRBJ2-5 and V is TRBV5-1, with TRBD1 matching over 7 bases. Germline V lookup: CDR1 SGHRS, CDR2 YFSETQ. This CDR3 region has 14 residues. Unmatched junction bases numbered 9, after V lost 5 bases and J lost 5 bases. The CDR3 reads CASRAGTAKETQYF. CDR3 bases: TGCGCCAGCAGGGCCGGGACAGCAAAGGAGACCCAGTACTTC. The full variable domain, in which reference TRBV5-1 and TRBJ2-5 provide the parts outside the CDR3, is KAGVTQTPRYLIKTRGQQVTLSCSPISGHRSVSWYQQTPGQGLQFLFEYFSETQRNKGNFPGRFSGRQFSNSRSEMNVSTLELGDSALYLCASRAGTAKETQYFGPGTRLLVL.

V is TRBV9 and J is TRBJ2-3; the match to TRBD2 covers 8 bases. Germline lookup yields CDR1 SGDLS and CDR2 YYNGEE. The CDR3 has 15 residues. With 0 bases clipped from V and 0 bases from J, the junction kept 0 bases outside the gene matches. The CDR3: CASSVAGGSTDTQYF. The CDR3 DNA follows: TGTGCCAGCAGCGTAGCGGGGGGGAGCACAGATACGCAGTATTTT. The entire variable domain, with the rest obtained from reference TRBV9 and TRBJ2-3, is as follows: DSGVTQTPKHLITATGQRVTLRCSPRSGDLSVYWYQQSLDQGLQFLIQYYNGEERAKGNILERFSAQQFPDLHSELNLSSLELGDSALYFCASSVAGGSTDTQYFGPGTRLTVL.

This clone was counted a few times. This rearrangement joins TRBV5-6 to TRBJ2-6; a weak D match, TRBD2 (5 bases). CDR3 length: 17 residues. V lost 4 bases and J lost 1, with 15 bases in between. The V gene's germline CDR1 is SGHDT and CDR2 YYEEEE. This CDR3 is CASSEGVPLSGANVLTF. The CDR3 DNA reads as TGTGCCAGCAGCGAGGGAGTCCCCCTATCTGGGGCCAACGTCCTGACTTTC.

This clone showed up just a few times. This chain joins TRBV29-1 and TRBJ2-5; D is perhaps TRBD2 (5 bases). The end of the DNA fits TRBJ2-7 better, so the J call may be wrong. Germline CDR1 reads SQVTM; CDR2 reads ANQGSEA. CDR3 length: 14 residues. This chain's CDR3 is CSVLLGSSSYEQYF. For the CDR3, the DNA is TGCAGCGTCCTTTTAGGGAGCTCGAGCTACGAGCAGTACTTC.

This clone has a handful of counts. The CDR3 nucleotides read TGTGCCAGTAGTATCCAGCGGGGGGGATACAATGAGCAGTTCTTC. This translates into CASSIQRGGYNEQFF. This chain connects TRBV19 to TRBJ2-1; 10 bases agree with TRBD2. Germline trimming cut 3 bases from V and 4 bases from J; bases unmatched to any gene: 3. CDR1 LNHDA and CDR2 SQIVND come from the germline V gene (reference sequence). The CDR3 contains 15 residues.

There are a few counts of this clone. The same CDR3 can be traced to other DNA sequences in this sample. The J gene is TRBJ1-1, the V gene TRBV9; D call uncertain. The germline V gene encodes CDR1 SGDLS and CDR2 YYNGEE. This CDR3 spans 15 amino acids. The V and J ends lost 0 bases and 2 bases respectively, with 11 bases between them. CDR3 sequence: CASSVGPGPNTEAFF. The CDR3 DNA reads TGTGCCAGCAGCGTAGGGCCCGGCCCAAACACTGAAGCTTTCTTT.

The V gene is TRBV30, the J gene TRBJ1-1; D remains ambiguous. With 5 bases removed from V and 10 bases from J, the gap between germline ends came to 5 bases. Germline V gene data show CDR1 as GTSNPN and CDR2 as SVGIG (reference sequence). This CDR3 contains 8 residues. In DNA, the CDR3 is TGTGCCTGGGGAGGAGCTTTCTTT. It is translated as CAWGGAFF.

This clone has more than one count but fewer than ten. The chain has TRBV5-4 and TRBJ2-1; 7 nucleotides match TRBD1. The CDR3 loop spans 14 amino acids. Germline CDR1 reads SGHNT; CDR2 reads YYREEE (reference sequence). The V segment lost 0 bases and the J segment 9 bases; nucleotides outside the gene matches: 6. Here the CDR3 reads CASSLVLGQSEQFF. The DNA of the CDR3 is TGTGCCAGCAGCTTGGTGCTGGGACAGAGTGAGCAGTTCTTC. The full variable domain, its missing parts supplied by reference TRBV5-4 and TRBJ2-1, is ETGVTQSPTHLIKTRGQQVTLRCSSQSGHNTVSWYQQALGQGPQFIFQYYREEENGRGNFPPRFSGLQFPNYSSELNVNALELDDSALYLCASSLVLGQSEQFFGPGTRLTVL.